The 21 T cell receptor beta chains listed next were all sequenced from one sample in a study of T cells after posttransplantation cyclophosphamide. Profiling relied on immunoSEQ multiplex PCR, and the TCRdb table lists in-frame clones only, not all of them. The sample carries 7,500 to 10,000 clones, roughly 90% recorded once. Controls had myeloablative marrow grafts with methotrexate and calcineurin inhibitor, sampled at 1 year. Sequences were derived from PBMCs, sampled about 67 weeks after allogeneic stem cell transplant with calcineurin inhibitor and methotrexate. The receptors here all came from a male patient aged 45-60 years who received an allogeneic stem cell transplant from an unrelated donor, was CMV-positive, and had chronic GVHD only. Some T cells here may be from the graft donor.

This clone occurred a few times. This rearrangement joins TRBV5-1 to TRBJ1-1; TRBD1 matches at 12 bases. The CDR3 consists of 17 residues. V gave up 4 bases and J gave up 1 base; unmatched junction bases: 8. Looked up from germline, CDR1 is SGHRS and CDR2 is YFSETQ. The CDR3 protein is CASSGRDRGQTNTEAFF. DNA of the CDR3: TGCGCCAGCAGCGGCCGGGACAGGGGGCAAACGAACACTGAAGCTTTCTTT.

The CDR3 protein is CAAGPNEQFF. CDR3 bases: TGTGCTGCTGGGCCGAATGAGCAGTTCTTC. The J gene is TRBJ2-1, the V gene TRBV19; D is undetermined. Germline-derived CDR1 and CDR2 are LNHDA and SQIVND (reference sequence). CDR3 length equals 10 residues.

The rearrangement links TRBV7-6 to TRBJ2-5; D perhaps matches TRBD2 (6 bases). The J call may be wrong; the DNA end is better matched by TRBJ2-7. The CDR3 totals 16 residues. Looked up from germline, CDR1 is SGHVS and CDR2 is FNYEAQ. The CDR3 DNA is TGTGCCAGCAGCCCCTCGACTAGGCTGGTTCCCTACGAGCAGTACTTC. The encoded protein is CASSPSTRLVPYEQYF.

CDR3 nucleotides: TGTGCCAGCAGCTTAGACAGGGCCTACGAGCAGTACTTC. This gives the protein CASSLDRAYEQYF. V usage is TRBV28 and J usage is TRBJ2-7; 7 bases fit TRBD1. The germline CDR1 and CDR2 sequences are MDHEN and SYDVKM. V lost 6 bases to trimming and J lost 2 bases; unmatched junction nucleotides: 4. CDR3 size: 13 residues.

This clone was counted a single time. The chain links TRBV27 to TRBJ1-5, with D tentatively TRBD1 (5 bases). Germline V gives CDR1 MNHEY, CDR2 SMNVEV (reference sequence). Trimming removed 2 bases at V and 5 bases at J, with 7 bases between. This CDR3 has 13 amino acids. The CDR3 DNA is TGTGCCAGCAGTTTAGCAGGGTATCAGCCCCAGCATTTT. Protein sequence: CASSLAGYQPQHF.

This sequence joins TRBV6-4 and TRBJ2-2; no clear D gene. The germline CDR1 and CDR2 sequences are MRHNA and SNTAGT. With 5 bases removed from V and 11 bases from J, the gap between germline ends came to 9 bases. The CDR3 sequence is 11 residues long. The chain's CDR3 is CASSLSLELFF. The CDR3 nucleotides are TGTGCCAGCAGTCTCTCTTTAGAGCTGTTTTTT.

This chain links TRBV12-5 with TRBJ2-1; 10 bases are shared with TRBD1. The germline V gene encodes CDR1 LGHNT and CDR2 FRNRAP. V trimming: 6 bases; J trimming: 14 bases; junction bases outside the gene matches: 16. The length of the CDR3 is 15 residues. CDR3 sequence: CASGSRQGASVGEFF. The CDR3 nucleotides read TGTGCTAGTGGCAGCCGACAGGGGGCGTCGGTTGGGGAGTTCTTC.

This clone appeared once. The chain joins TRBV7-9 to TRBJ2-6; D is unclear. V lost 4 bases to trimming and J lost 2 bases, with 12 bases between them. Germline V lookup: CDR1 SEHNR, CDR2 FQNEAQ (reference sequence). CDR3 length: 16 amino acids. The CDR3 is CASSSPRSTGANVLTF. DNA of the CDR3: TGTGCCAGCAGCTCCCCCCGGTCTACTGGGGCCAACGTCCTGACTTTC.

V usage is TRBV4-3 and J usage is TRBJ2-1; 8 nucleotides match TRBD2. The V and J ends lost 0 bases and 11 bases, in that order; junction bases with no gene match: 6. The CDR3 is 14 residues long. Germline CDR1 LGHNA, CDR2 YSLEER. CDR3 protein: CASSQDPGGAKQFF. CDR3 coding DNA: TGCGCCAGCAGCCAAGATCCGGGGGGGGCGAAGCAGTTCTTC.

This clone was seen a single time. The chain joins TRBV7-2 to TRBJ1-1; no reliable D call. The germline gives CDR1 SGHTA, CDR2 FQGNSA. This CDR3 region has 14 residues. With 5 bases removed from V and 1 base from J, the gap between germline ends came to 11 bases. This CDR3 reads CASSHSITNTEAFF. In DNA form, the CDR3 reads TGTGCCAGCAGCCACAGTATAACGAACACTGAAGCTTTCTTT.

The genes are TRBV6-1 and TRBJ2-1; 9 bases are shared with TRBD1. Germline-derived CDR1 and CDR2 are MNHNS and SASEGT. The V gene end was trimmed by 5 bases and the J gene end by 5 bases; junction bases not matched to a gene: 7. CDR3 length: 15 residues. The CDR3 bases are TGTGCCAGCAGTAAACAGGGGGCATGGGACAATGAGCAGTTCTTC. This translates into CASSKQGAWDNEQFF.

This sequence joins TRBV11-2 and TRBJ1-1; 8 bases are a match to TRBD1. V dropped 4 bases and J dropped 4; count of bases not matched to a gene: 8. This CDR3 region has 15 residues. CDR1 and CDR2 (germline): SGHAT, FQNNGV. The CDR3 sequence: CASSSAGGAGTEAFF. The CDR3 coding sequence is TGTGCCAGCAGCTCAGCAGGGGGCGCGGGCACTGAAGCTTTCTTT.

V is TRBV4-3 and J is TRBJ1-5; 7 bases fit TRBD1. The V gene end was trimmed by 4 bases and the J gene end by 3 bases; junction bases not matched to a gene: 6. Per the germline V gene, CDR1 is LGHNA and CDR2 is YSLEER. The CDR3 extends over 15 amino acids. DNA of the CDR3: TGCGCCAGCAGCCCTATACAGGGGACCAATCAGCCCCAGCATTTT. Its translation: CASSPIQGTNQPQHF.

The V call is TRBV27, the J call TRBJ2-7; 9 bases agree with TRBD1. The V segment lost 5 bases and the J segment 5 bases; nucleotides outside the gene matches: 7. This CDR3 is 14 amino acids long. Germline V gene data show CDR1 as MNHEY and CDR2 as SMNVEV (reference sequence). This CDR3 is CASSPGTGKNEQYF. The CDR3 nucleotides read TGTGCCAGCAGTCCCGGGACAGGGAAAAACGAGCAGTACTTC.

The chain employs TRBV7-2 and TRBJ1-2, with 8 bases matching TRBD1. J gave up 8 bases and V 4 bases, and 3 bases lay outside the gene matches. This CDR3 comprises 12 residues. Germline assignment: CDR1 SGHTA and CDR2 FQGNSA. DNA of the CDR3: TGTGCCAGCAGCTCACAGGGGGACGGCTACACCTTC. Its translation: CASSSQGDGYTF.

This sequence joins TRBV28 and TRBJ2-3; 9 bases align to TRBD2. V trimming: 5 bases; J trimming: 2 bases; junction bases outside the gene matches: 8. CDR1 and CDR2 (germline): MDHEN, SYDVKM. The CDR3 runs 16 residues. As DNA, the CDR3 is TGTGCCAGCAGTCAGGCTACTAGCGGGCACACAGATACGCAGTATTTT. It specifies CASSQATSGHTDTQYF.

This rearrangement joins TRBV6-5 to TRBJ1-2; no clear D gene. V was shortened by 8 bases and J by 4 bases, with 14 bases between the two germline ends. The germline gives CDR1 MNHEY, CDR2 SVGAGI. The CDR3 consists of 13 residues. This chain's CDR3 is CASGKTIRYGYTF. The DNA of the CDR3 is TGTGCCAGCGGAAAGACAATCCGCTATGGCTACACCTTC.

This rearrangement joins TRBV28 to TRBJ2-7; 9 nucleotides match TRBD1. V trimming: 6 bases; J trimming: 1 base; junction bases outside the gene matches: 10. CDR3 length: 16 residues. Germline V gene lookup returns CDR1 MDHEN and CDR2 SYDVKM. This chain's CDR3 is CASSGTGTGKSYEQYF. CDR3 in DNA: TGTGCCAGCAGCGGGACAGGGACGGGGAAGTCCTACGAGCAGTACTTC.

This chain joins TRBV5-1 and TRBJ2-5, with 8 bases aligning to TRBD1. CDR1 and CDR2 (germline): SGHRS, YFSETQ. This CDR3 region has 13 residues. V lost 4 bases, J lost 13 bases, and 12 bases stayed unmatched. The CDR3 loop reads CASSPGQGLVWYF. The DNA of the CDR3 is TGCGCCAGCAGCCCCGGACAGGGATTAGTTTGGTACTTC.

A remark on this clone: A read error may account for a junction end that differs from germline. The chain has TRBV5-4 and TRBJ2-1; D is perhaps TRBD2 (5 bases). In germline, CDR1 is SGHNT, CDR2 YYREEE (reference sequence). This CDR3 is built from 11 residues. The CDR3 region has the DNA TGTGCCAGCAGCTCGGACCGCCTGAGGGTCTTC. Translating it yields CASSSDRLRVF.

The gene calls are TRBV4-1 and TRBJ2-5; perhaps TRBD1 as D (7 bases). Trimming took 4 bases from V and 2 from J, leaving 14 bases between them. There are 15 residues in the CDR3. Germline V lookup: CDR1 MGHRA, CDR2 YSYEKL. The chain's CDR3 is CASSLVAGGQETQYF. The CDR3 bases are TGCGCCAGCAGCCTGGTAGCAGGGGGGCAAGAGACCCAGTACTTC.